Listed below are T cell receptor beta chains from one sample, sequenced in a study of T cell responses to AZD1222 COVID-19 vaccine. The protocol was immunoSEQ multiplex PCR, while the TCRdb copy is restricted to in-frame clones and leaves out a portion. Among approximately 130,000 clones listed, around 90% were seen once. Here the sequenced sample was peripheral blood, taken 28 days after the second AZD1222 dose. The receptor source for this set is an adult who received the AZD1222 COVID-19 vaccine. The conserved cysteine and the conserved F or W are not part of the CDR3 here. The size entry is marked missing in some rows and otherwise reads once, few, many or a size class.

abundance: once; j_gene: TRBJ1-1; v_gene: TRBV6-6; CDR3aa: ASSRDRALYS
abundance: .; j_gene: TRBJ2-2; v_gene: TRBV7-2; CDR3aa: ASSLGFATGELF
abundance: .; j_gene: TRBJ1-2; v_gene: TRBV6-5; CDR3aa: ASSYTTQGNYGYT
abundance: .; j_gene: TRBJ1-6; v_gene: TRBV7-9; CDR3aa: ASKRTGINSPLH
abundance: .; j_gene: TRBJ2-7; v_gene: TRBV3-1/TRBV3-2; CDR3aa: ASSQTGWVYEQY
abundance: .; j_gene: TRBJ2-5; v_gene: TRBV3-1/TRBV3-2; CDR3aa: ASSQESGGSQETQY
abundance: .; j_gene: TRBJ2-7; v_gene: TRBV6-2/TRBV6-3; CDR3aa: ASSFLLAGGFYEQY
abundance: .; j_gene: TRBJ1-2; v_gene: TRBV3-1/TRBV3-2; CDR3aa: ASSQGTASGYGYT
abundance: .; j_gene: TRBJ2-2; v_gene: TRBV5-6; CDR3aa: ASSFFLVQHTGELF
abundance: .; j_gene: TRBJ1-6; v_gene: TRBV11-3; CDR3aa: ASRGQAVGSPLH
abundance: once; j_gene: TRBJ1-1; v_gene: TRBV7-2; CDR3aa: ASSPKRWTEAF
abundance: .; j_gene: TRBJ1-5; v_gene: TRBV7-2; CDR3aa: ASSPPNAAQH
abundance: .; j_gene: TRBJ2-1; v_gene: TRBV6-5; CDR3aa: ASSFRSSGNEQF
abundance: .; j_gene: TRBJ2-1; v_gene: TRBV6-2/TRBV6-3; CDR3aa: ASSDQMVGEQF